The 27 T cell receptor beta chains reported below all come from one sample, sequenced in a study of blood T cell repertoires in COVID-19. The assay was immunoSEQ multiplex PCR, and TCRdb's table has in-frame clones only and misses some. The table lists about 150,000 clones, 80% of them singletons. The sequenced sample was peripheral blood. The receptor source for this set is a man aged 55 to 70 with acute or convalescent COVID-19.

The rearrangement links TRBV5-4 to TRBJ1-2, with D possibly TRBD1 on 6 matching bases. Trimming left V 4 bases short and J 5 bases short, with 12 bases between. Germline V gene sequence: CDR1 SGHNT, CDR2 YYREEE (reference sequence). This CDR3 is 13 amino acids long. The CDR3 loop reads CASSQDRRYGYTF. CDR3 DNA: TGTGCCAGCAGCCAGGACAGACGTTATGGCTACACCTTC.

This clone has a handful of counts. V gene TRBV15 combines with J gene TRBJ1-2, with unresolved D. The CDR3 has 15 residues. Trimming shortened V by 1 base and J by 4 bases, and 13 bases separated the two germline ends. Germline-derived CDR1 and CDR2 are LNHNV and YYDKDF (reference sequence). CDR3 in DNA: TGTGCCACCAGCAGAGGCGAGGGTAACGTCTATGGCTACACCTTC. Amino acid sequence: CATSRGEGNVYGYTF.

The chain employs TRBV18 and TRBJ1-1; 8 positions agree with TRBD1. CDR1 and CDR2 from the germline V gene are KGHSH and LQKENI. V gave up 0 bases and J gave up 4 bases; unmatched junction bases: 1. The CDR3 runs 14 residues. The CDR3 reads CASSPPGQVTEAFF. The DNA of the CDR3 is TGTGCCAGCTCACCACCGGGACAGGTCACTGAAGCTTTCTTT.

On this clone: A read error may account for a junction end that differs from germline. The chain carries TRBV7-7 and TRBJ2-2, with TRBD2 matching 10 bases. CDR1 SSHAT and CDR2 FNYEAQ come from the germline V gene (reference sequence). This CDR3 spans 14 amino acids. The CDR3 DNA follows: TGTGCTAGCAGGACTAGCGGGAACACCGGGGAGCTGTTTTTT. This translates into CASRTSGNTGELFF.

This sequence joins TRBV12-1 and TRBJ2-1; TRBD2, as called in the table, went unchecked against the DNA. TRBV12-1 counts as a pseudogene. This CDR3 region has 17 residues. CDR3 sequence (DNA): TGTGCCAGCAGCTGTCGGGAGGAAGCGAGCTCCTACAATGAGCAGTTCTTC. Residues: CASSCREEASSYNEQFF.

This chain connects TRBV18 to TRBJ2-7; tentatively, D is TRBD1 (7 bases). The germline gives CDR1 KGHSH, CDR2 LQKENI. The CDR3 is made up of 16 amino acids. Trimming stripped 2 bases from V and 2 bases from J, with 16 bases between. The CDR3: CASSPRRDSTAYEQYF. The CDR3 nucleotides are TGTGCCAGCTCACCAAGGAGGGACAGCACTGCCTACGAGCAGTACTTC.

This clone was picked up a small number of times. CDR3: CSAGHPYGYTF. CDR3 bases: TGCAGTGCGGGACATCCCTATGGCTACACCTTC. The chain links TRBV20-1 to TRBJ1-2; tentative D call: TRBD1 (6 bases). Germline-derived CDR1 and CDR2 are DFQATT and SNEGSKA (reference sequence). With 6 bases removed from V and 4 bases from J, the gap between germline ends came to 9 bases. This CDR3 is 11 amino acids long.

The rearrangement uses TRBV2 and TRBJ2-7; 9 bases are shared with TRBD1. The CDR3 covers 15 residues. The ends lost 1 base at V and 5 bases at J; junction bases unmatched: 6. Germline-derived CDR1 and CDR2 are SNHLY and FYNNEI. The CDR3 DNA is TGTGCCAGCAGTGAAGAAGACAGGGGGTTCGACGAGCAGTACTTC. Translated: CASSEEDRGFDEQYF.

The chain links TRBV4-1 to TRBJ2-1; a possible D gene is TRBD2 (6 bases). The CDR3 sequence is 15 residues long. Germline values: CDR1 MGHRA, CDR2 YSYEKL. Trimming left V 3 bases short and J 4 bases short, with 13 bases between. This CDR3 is CASSQGDSSYNEQFF. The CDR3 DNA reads TGCGCCAGCAGCCAGGGGGACTCCTCATACAATGAGCAGTTCTTC.

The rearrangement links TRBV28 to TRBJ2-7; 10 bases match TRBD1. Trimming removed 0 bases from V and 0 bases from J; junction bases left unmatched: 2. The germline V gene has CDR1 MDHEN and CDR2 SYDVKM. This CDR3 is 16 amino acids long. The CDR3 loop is CASSLWGTGDSYEQYF. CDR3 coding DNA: TGTGCCAGCAGTTTATGGGGGACAGGGGACTCCTACGAGCAGTACTTC. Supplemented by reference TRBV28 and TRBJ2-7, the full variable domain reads DVKVTQSSRYLVKRTGEKVFLECVQDMDHENMFWYRQDPGLGLRLIYFSYDVKMKEKGDIPEGYSVSREKKERFSLILESASTNQTSMYLCASSLWGTGDSYEQYFGPGTRLTVT.

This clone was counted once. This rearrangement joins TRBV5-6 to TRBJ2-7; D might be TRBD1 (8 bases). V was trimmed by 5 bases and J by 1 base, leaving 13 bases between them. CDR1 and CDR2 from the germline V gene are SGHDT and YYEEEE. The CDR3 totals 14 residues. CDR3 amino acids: CASRTGGDSYEQYF. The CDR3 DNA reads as TGTGCCAGCAGAACAGGGGGGGATTCCTACGAGCAGTACTTC.

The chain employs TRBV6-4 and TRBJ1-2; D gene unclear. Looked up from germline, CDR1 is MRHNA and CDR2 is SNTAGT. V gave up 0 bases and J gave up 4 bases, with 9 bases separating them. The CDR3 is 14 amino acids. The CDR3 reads CASSDSPGIYGYTF. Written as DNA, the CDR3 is TGTGCCAGCAGTGACTCGCCAGGAATCTATGGCTACACCTTC.

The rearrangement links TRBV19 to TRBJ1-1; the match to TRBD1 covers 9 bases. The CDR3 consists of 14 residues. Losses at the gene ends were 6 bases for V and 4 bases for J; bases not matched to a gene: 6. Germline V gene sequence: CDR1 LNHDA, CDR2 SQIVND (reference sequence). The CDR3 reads CASSPSTGGTEAFF. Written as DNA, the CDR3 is TGTGCCAGTAGCCCCTCGACAGGGGGCACTGAAGCTTTCTTT.

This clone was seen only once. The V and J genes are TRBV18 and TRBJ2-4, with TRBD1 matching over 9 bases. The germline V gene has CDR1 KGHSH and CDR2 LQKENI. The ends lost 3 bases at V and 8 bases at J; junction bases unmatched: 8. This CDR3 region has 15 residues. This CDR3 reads CASSPSGQGRYIQYF. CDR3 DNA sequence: TGTGCCAGCTCACCCTCTGGACAGGGGAGGTACATTCAGTACTTC.

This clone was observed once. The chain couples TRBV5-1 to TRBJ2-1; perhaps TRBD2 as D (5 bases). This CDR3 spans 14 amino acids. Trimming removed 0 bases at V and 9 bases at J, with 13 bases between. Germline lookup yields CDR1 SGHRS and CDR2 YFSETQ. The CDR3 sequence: CASSLGALSGEQFF. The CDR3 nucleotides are TGCGCCAGCAGCTTGGGGGCATTGAGCGGTGAGCAGTTCTTC.

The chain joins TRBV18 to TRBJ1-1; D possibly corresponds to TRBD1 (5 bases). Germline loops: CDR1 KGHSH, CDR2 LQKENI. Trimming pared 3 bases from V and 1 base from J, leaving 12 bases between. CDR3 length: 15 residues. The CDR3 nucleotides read TGTGCCAGCTCACCCTGGGGCAGGGCGAACACTGAAGCTTTCTTT. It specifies CASSPWGRANTEAFF.

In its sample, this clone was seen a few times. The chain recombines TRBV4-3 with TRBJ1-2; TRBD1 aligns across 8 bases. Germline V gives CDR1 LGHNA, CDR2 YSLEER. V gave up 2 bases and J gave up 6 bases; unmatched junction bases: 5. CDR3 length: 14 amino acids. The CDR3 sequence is CASSQPDRVNGYTF. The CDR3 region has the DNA TGCGCCAGCAGCCAACCGGACAGGGTGAATGGCTACACCTTC.

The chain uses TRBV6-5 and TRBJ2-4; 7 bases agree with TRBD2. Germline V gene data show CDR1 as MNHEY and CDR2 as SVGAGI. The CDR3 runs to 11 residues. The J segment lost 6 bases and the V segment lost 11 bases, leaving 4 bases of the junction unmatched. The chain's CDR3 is CAVTGGNIQYF. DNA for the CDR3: TGTGCCGTGACGGGGGGAAACATTCAGTACTTC.

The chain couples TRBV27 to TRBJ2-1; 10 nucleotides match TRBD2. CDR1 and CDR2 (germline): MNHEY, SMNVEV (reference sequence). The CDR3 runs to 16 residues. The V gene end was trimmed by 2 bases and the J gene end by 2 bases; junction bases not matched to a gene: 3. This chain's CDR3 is CASSLSTSGTYNEQFF. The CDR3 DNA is TGTGCCAGCAGTTTAAGTACTAGCGGGACCTACAATGAGCAGTTCTTC.

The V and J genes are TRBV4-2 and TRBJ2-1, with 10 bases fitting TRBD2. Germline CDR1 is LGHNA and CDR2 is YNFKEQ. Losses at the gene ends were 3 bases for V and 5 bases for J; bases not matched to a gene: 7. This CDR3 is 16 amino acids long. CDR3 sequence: CASSQLLAGPNNEQFF. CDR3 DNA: TGTGCCAGCAGCCAGCTACTAGCGGGGCCTAACAATGAGCAGTTCTTC.

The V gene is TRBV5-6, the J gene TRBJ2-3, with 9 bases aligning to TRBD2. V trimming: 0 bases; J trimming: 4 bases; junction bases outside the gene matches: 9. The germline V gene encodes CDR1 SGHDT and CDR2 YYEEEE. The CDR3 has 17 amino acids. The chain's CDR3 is CASSLGRLRGGSDTQYF. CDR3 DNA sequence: TGTGCCAGCAGCTTGGGACGCCTGCGGGGGGGCTCAGATACGCAGTATTTT.

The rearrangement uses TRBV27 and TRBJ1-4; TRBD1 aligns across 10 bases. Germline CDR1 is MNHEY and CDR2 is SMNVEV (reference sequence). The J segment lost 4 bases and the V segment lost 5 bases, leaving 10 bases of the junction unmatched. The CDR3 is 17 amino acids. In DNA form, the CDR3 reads TGTGCCAGCAGTAAAAGGACAGGGGGACGGGGTAATGAAAAACTGTTTTTT. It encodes CASSKRTGGRGNEKLFF.

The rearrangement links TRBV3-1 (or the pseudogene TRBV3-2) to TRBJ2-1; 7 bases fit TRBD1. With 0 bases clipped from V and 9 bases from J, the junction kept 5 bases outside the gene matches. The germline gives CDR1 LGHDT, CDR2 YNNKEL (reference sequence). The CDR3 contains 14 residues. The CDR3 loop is CASSQDRGSGEQFF. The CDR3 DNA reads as TGTGCCAGCAGCCAAGACAGGGGGAGCGGTGAGCAGTTCTTC.

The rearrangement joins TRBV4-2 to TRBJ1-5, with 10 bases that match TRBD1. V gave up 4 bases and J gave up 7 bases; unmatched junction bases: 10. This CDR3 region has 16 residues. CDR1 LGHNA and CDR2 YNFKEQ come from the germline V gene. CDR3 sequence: CASSLTGGQGRQPQHF. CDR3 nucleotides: TGTGCCAGCAGCCTGACTGGGGGACAGGGGAGGCAGCCCCAGCATTTT.

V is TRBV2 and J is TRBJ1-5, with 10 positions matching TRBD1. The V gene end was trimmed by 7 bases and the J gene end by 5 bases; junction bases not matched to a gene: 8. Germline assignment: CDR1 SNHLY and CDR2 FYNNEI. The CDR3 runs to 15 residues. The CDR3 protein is CASNRDRGGDQPQHF. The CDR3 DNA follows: TGTGCCAGCAATCGGGACAGGGGAGGAGATCAGCCCCAGCATTTT.

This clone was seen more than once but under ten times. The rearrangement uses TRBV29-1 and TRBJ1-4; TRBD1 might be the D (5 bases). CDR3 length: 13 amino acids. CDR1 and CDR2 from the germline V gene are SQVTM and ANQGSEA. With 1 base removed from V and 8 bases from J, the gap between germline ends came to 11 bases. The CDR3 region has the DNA TGCAGCGTTGAAGTGGACATCGGGGAAAAACTGTTTTTT. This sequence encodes CSVEVDIGEKLFF.

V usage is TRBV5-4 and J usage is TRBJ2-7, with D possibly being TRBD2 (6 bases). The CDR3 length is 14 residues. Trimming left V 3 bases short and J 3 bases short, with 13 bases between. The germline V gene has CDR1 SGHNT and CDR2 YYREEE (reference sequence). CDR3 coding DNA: TGTGCCAGCAGCTCCGGGGCGGGGAGCTACGAGCAGTACTTC. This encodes CASSSGAGSYEQYF.